What follows are 29 T cell receptor beta chains derived from one specimen sequenced in a study of cytomegalovirus exposure and HLA in healthy donors. Primers included in the PCR were 60 Vbeta and 13 Jbeta primers. Assay: immunoSEQ multiplex PCR; the TCRdb copy retains only in-frame clones and omits some. The sample features some 130,000 clones, with over 1.5% in its top ten. The sequenced material came from PBMCs. The receptors were sampled from a woman aged 40 to 55 in good health and CMV-seropositive.

This chain links TRBV5-4 with TRBJ2-5; D possibly corresponds to TRBD2 (6 bases). The J call may be wrong; the DNA end is better matched by TRBJ2-7. The CDR3 has 15 residues. The germline CDR1 and CDR2 sequences are SGHNT and YYREEE (reference sequence). CDR3 residues: CASSLLGGPLGEQYF. CDR3 nucleotides: TGTGCCAGCAGCTTATTGGGAGGCCCCTTGGGCGAGCAGTACTTC.

The CDR3 coding sequence is TGTGCCAGCAGAGACAGGAGTCCCTCTTACGAGCAGTACTTC. This sequence encodes CASRDRSPSYEQYF. This chain links TRBV6-5 with TRBJ2-7, with D perhaps TRBD1 (6 bases). Germline CDR1 is MNHEY and CDR2 is SVGAGI. Between the trimmed V and J ends, which lost 6 bases and 4 bases, there was a span of 16 bases. The CDR3 has 14 amino acids.

The chain couples TRBV7-3 to TRBJ2-3, with 9 bases fitting TRBD2. V lost 0 bases and J lost 10; bases outside the gene matches: 11. The germline gives CDR1 SGHTA, CDR2 FQGTGA. This CDR3 region has 16 residues. CDR3 in DNA: TGTGCCAGCAGCTTAACTGGCGGGAGGGCAAGGGATGCGCAGTATTTT. It codes for CASSLTGGRARDAQYF.

J is TRBJ2-3 and V is TRBV19, with D possibly being TRBD2 (6 bases). V was clipped by 6 bases and J by 2 bases, with 15 bases between them. The CDR3 is 15 residues long. Germline V gene sequence: CDR1 LNHDA, CDR2 SQIVND (reference sequence). The CDR3 region is CASSPGAGPTDTQYF. The CDR3, as DNA: TGTGCCAGTAGCCCTGGGGCGGGGCCCACAGATACGCAGTATTTT. Full variable domain (remainder filled in from reference TRBV19 and TRBJ2-3): DGGITQSPKYLFRKEGQNVTLSCEQNLNHDAMYWYRQDPGQGLRLIYYSQIVNDFQKGDIAEGYSVSREKKESFPLTVTSAQKNPTAFYLCASSPGAGPTDTQYFGPGTRLTVL.

The rearrangement uses TRBV29-1 and TRBJ2-5; 12 nucleotides align to TRBD2. This CDR3 is built from 14 residues. With 5 bases clipped from V and 5 bases from J, the junction kept 6 bases outside the gene matches. Germline CDR1 SQVTM, CDR2 ANQGSEA. CDR3: CSVTLAGGGETQYF. CDR3 nucleotides: TGCAGCGTTACCCTAGCGGGAGGGGGGGAGACCCAGTACTTC.

This chain links TRBV28 with TRBJ1-4, with D perhaps TRBD1 (5 bases). Germline-derived CDR1 and CDR2 are MDHEN and SYDVKM. The CDR3 length is 17 residues. Deletions cut 3 bases from V and 0 bases from J, with 14 bases between. The CDR3 is CASSFPTGPATNEKLFF. CDR3 nucleotides: TGTGCCAGCAGTTTCCCCACAGGTCCCGCAACTAATGAAAAACTGTTTTTT. Drawing the rest from reference TRBV28 and TRBJ1-4, the complete variable domain is DVKVTQSSRYLVKRTGEKVFLECVQDMDHENMFWYRQDPGLGLRLIYFSYDVKMKEKGDIPEGYSVSREKKERFSLILESASTNQTSMYLCASSFPTGPATNEKLFFGSGTQLSVL.

The chain recombines TRBV28 with TRBJ2-7, with TRBD2 as a possible D gene (5 bases). Germline V CDR1 and CDR2: MDHEN, SYDVKM. V shed 4 bases and J shed 7 bases, with 26 bases lying between them. This CDR3 comprises 17 residues. The CDR3 sequence is CASSSIPRAGGSWEQYF. CDR3 in DNA: TGTGCCAGCAGTTCAATTCCAAGGGCGGGCGGGTCCTGGGAGCAGTACTTC.

The V gene is TRBV30, the J gene TRBJ1-1; D perhaps matches TRBD1 (5 bases). CDR1 is GTSNPN and CDR2 is SVGIG in the germline V gene (reference sequence). The length of the CDR3 is 12 residues. The V and J ends lost 3 bases and 5 bases respectively, with 10 bases between them. The CDR3 bases are TGTGCCTGGAGATCTGACAGAACTGAAGCTTTCTTT. It specifies CAWRSDRTEAFF.

V usage is TRBV6-5 and J usage is TRBJ2-7; 9 nucleotides agree with TRBD1. Per the germline V gene, CDR1 is MNHEY and CDR2 is SVGAGI. The CDR3 runs 13 residues. The V and J ends lost 2 bases and 5 bases, in that order; junction bases with no gene match: 1. CDR3 region: CASSYRTGDEQYF. In DNA form, the CDR3 reads TGTGCCAGCAGTTACAGGACAGGGGACGAGCAGTACTTC.

This chain joins TRBV7-9 and TRBJ2-7; TRBD2 matches at 8 bases. CDR3 length: 13 residues. V was pared by 5 bases and J by 3 bases, with 3 bases of the junction left unmatched. The germline V gene has CDR1 SEHNR and CDR2 FQNEAQ (reference sequence). CDR3 sequence: CASSREGRYEQYF. CDR3 bases: TGTGCCAGCAGCCGGGAGGGCCGCTACGAGCAGTACTTC.

The V call is TRBV9, the J call TRBJ2-7; unclear D gene. V lost 3 bases, J lost 1 base, and 14 bases lay in between. The CDR3 has 15 amino acids. Germline assignment: CDR1 SGDLS and CDR2 YYNGEE. CDR3 amino acids: CASSAAQASSYEQYF. For the CDR3, the DNA is TGTGCCAGCAGCGCCGCCCAGGCGAGTTCCTACGAGCAGTACTTC.

The rearrangement links TRBV19 to TRBJ2-1; D ambiguous. V lost 5 bases to trimming and J lost 5 bases, with 13 bases between them. The CDR3 consists of 14 residues. Germline V CDR1 and CDR2: LNHDA, SQIVND (reference sequence). The CDR3 loop is CASSRLNLNNEQFF. For the CDR3, the DNA is TGTGCCAGTAGTCGACTGAACTTAAACAATGAGCAGTTCTTC.

The chain carries TRBV5-1 and TRBJ2-6, with D perhaps TRBD2 (6 bases). The V end was cut by 7 bases, the J end by 1 base, with 27 bases between. Germline-derived CDR1 and CDR2 are SGHRS and YFSETQ. The CDR3 runs 20 residues. CDR3 bases: TGCGCCAGCTCCAACCGGGACGGGGGTCACGGGTCTTCTGGGGCCAACGTCCTGACTTTC. It specifies CASSNRDGGHGSSGANVLTF. Together with reference TRBV5-1 and TRBJ2-6, the CDR3 gives the full variable domain: KAGVTQTPRYLIKTRGQQVTLSCSPISGHRSVSWYQQTPGQGLQFLFEYFSETQRNKGNFPGRFSGRQFSNSRSEMNVSTLELGDSALYLCASSNRDGGHGSSGANVLTFGAGSRLTVL.

The chain uses TRBV27 and TRBJ1-1; 7 bases are a match to TRBD1. The V and J ends lost 8 bases and 1 base, in that order; junction bases with no gene match: 13. The CDR3 has 16 amino acids. The germline V gene has CDR1 MNHEY and CDR2 SMNVEV (reference sequence). The CDR3 coding sequence is TGTGCCAGCCGCCCTCCACAGGGGTTACGGAACACTGAAGCTTTCTTT. It yields the protein CASRPPQGLRNTEAFF.

The J gene is TRBJ2-3, the V gene TRBV27; 11 bases align to TRBD2. V lost 1 base to trimming and J lost 3 bases; unmatched junction nucleotides: 0. The V gene's germline CDR1 is MNHEY and CDR2 SMNVEV (reference sequence). The CDR3 has 15 amino acids. The CDR3 sequence is CASSLLAGGTDTQYF. The CDR3, as DNA: TGTGCCAGCAGTTTATTAGCGGGAGGGACAGATACGCAGTATTTT.

CDR3 nucleotides: TGTGCCAGCACCTGGGACAGGGGGCGGGCAGATACGCAGTATTTT. As protein: CASTWDRGRADTQYF. This chain uses TRBV2 with TRBJ2-3; TRBD1 agrees at 12 bases. This CDR3 is 15 amino acids long. Germline V gives CDR1 SNHLY, CDR2 FYNNEI. V was clipped by 7 bases and J by 4 bases; unmatched bases: 6. The variable domain in full, completed from reference TRBV2 and TRBJ2-3, reads EPEVTQTPSHQVTQMGQEVILRCVPISNHLYFYWYRQILGQKVEFLVSFYNNEISEKSEIFDDQFSVERPDGSNFTLKIRSTKLEDSAMYFCASTWDRGRADTQYFGPGTRLTVL.

The chain is built from TRBV27 and TRBJ2-5; TRBD2 might be the D (6 bases). In germline, CDR1 is MNHEY, CDR2 SMNVEV (reference sequence). V gave up 0 bases and J gave up 0 bases, with 17 bases separating them. This CDR3 has 18 amino acids. The CDR3 DNA reads as TGTGCCAGCAGTTTATCCGGAGGGCCAGTCGCCCACCAAGAGACCCAGTACTTC. Protein: CASSLSGGPVAHQETQYF.

The J gene is TRBJ1-5, the V gene TRBV15; D remains ambiguous. This CDR3 has 15 amino acids. Trimming took 5 bases from V and 1 from J, leaving 12 bases between them. In germline, CDR1 is LNHNV, CDR2 YYDKDF (reference sequence). CDR3 loop: CATSSRDRSNQPQHF. In DNA, the CDR3 is TGTGCCACCAGCTCCCGGGATCGGAGCAATCAGCCCCAGCATTTT.

The J gene is TRBJ2-1, the V gene TRBV7-2; D gene uncertain. Germline V gives CDR1 SGHTA, CDR2 FQGNSA. Trimming stripped 5 bases from V and 10 bases from J, with 6 bases between. There are 10 residues in the CDR3. The CDR3 sequence is CASSLQEQFF. The CDR3 DNA reads TGTGCCAGCAGCCTGCAGGAGCAGTTCTTC.

The rearrangement uses TRBV7-2 and TRBJ2-5; no firm D call. The CDR3 totals 11 residues. Per germline, CDR1 SGHTA and CDR2 FQGNSA. V gave up 2 bases and J gave up 5 bases, with 3 bases separating them. CDR3 in amino acids: CASSLLETQYF. The CDR3, as DNA: TGTGCCAGCAGCTTACTTGAGACCCAGTACTTC.

This sequence joins TRBV27 and TRBJ2-5, with 9 bases identical to TRBD2. With V trimmed by 8 bases and J by 4 bases, 26 bases remained unmatched. In germline, CDR1 is MNHEY, CDR2 SMNVEV (reference sequence). This CDR3 has 20 amino acids. CDR3 residues: CASRVLVGVAGAGGVETQYF. DNA for the CDR3: TGTGCCAGCCGTGTCCTCGTCGGAGTAGCGGGAGCGGGAGGTGTAGAGACCCAGTACTTC.

The chain links TRBV18 to TRBJ1-1; tentative D call: TRBD1 (5 bases). Germline lookup yields CDR1 KGHSH and CDR2 LQKENI. The CDR3 consists of 13 residues. V lost 3 bases and J 1 base, leaving 6 bases between the germline ends. CDR3 sequence: CASSPGGNTEAFF. CDR3 nucleotide sequence: TGTGCCAGCTCACCCGGGGGGAACACTGAAGCTTTCTTT.

This chain links TRBV6-5 with TRBJ1-2, with a tentative D call TRBD1 (5 bases). This CDR3 has 12 residues. The V end was cut by 6 bases, the J end by 4 bases, with 9 bases between. Germline-derived CDR1 and CDR2 are MNHEY and SVGAGI. The DNA of the CDR3 is TGTGCCAGCAGGGGGGGGTCCTATGGCTACACCTTC. Translation gives CASRGGSYGYTF.

The V call is TRBV19, the J call TRBJ2-5, with D possibly being TRBD1 (5 bases). This CDR3 spans 14 amino acids. Germline V gives CDR1 LNHDA, CDR2 SQIVND (reference sequence). Trimming stripped 5 bases from V and 1 base from J, with 11 bases between. The CDR3 DNA reads TGTGCCAGTAGTCCCTCAGGGATCCAAGAGACCCAGTACTTC. Amino acids: CASSPSGIQETQYF.

This sequence joins TRBV19 and TRBJ2-2, with a possible D match to TRBD2 (5 bases). The length of the CDR3 is 15 residues. Germline V gene lookup returns CDR1 LNHDA and CDR2 SQIVND (reference sequence). The V end lost 2 bases, the J end lost 4 bases, and 11 bases lay between the germline ends. This CDR3 reads CASSIRGRTTGELFF. DNA of the CDR3: TGTGCCAGTAGTATAAGAGGGAGAACCACCGGGGAGCTGTTTTTT.

The V gene is TRBV25-1, the J gene TRBJ1-2, with D possibly TRBD1 on 6 matching bases. In germline, CDR1 is MGHDK, CDR2 SYGVNS. This CDR3 is 16 amino acids long. Trimming stripped 4 bases from V and 4 bases from J, with 19 bases between. In DNA, the CDR3 is TGTGCCAGCAGTGTTAAGTCTATCGGGACACCCTATGGCTACACCTTC. The encoded protein is CASSVKSIGTPYGYTF.

V is TRBV11-2 and J is TRBJ2-7; the match to TRBD2 covers 9 bases. The ends lost 0 bases at V and 3 bases at J; junction bases unmatched: 6. The V gene's germline CDR1 is SGHAT and CDR2 FQNNGV. CDR3 length: 16 residues. CDR3: CASSLDVSGRSYEQYF. CDR3 coding DNA: TGTGCCAGCAGCTTAGACGTTAGCGGGAGAAGCTACGAGCAGTACTTC.

The chain joins TRBV7-6 to TRBJ2-1; D unresolved. This CDR3 is 15 amino acids long. In germline, CDR1 is SGHVS, CDR2 FNYEAQ. Trimming cost V 5 bases and J 0 bases, with 11 bases left between them. The CDR3 DNA sequence: TGTGCCAGCAGCGGTTCTATAAGCTCCTACAATGAGCAGTTCTTC. Encoded protein: CASSGSISSYNEQFF.

The chain links TRBV7-9 to TRBJ1-5; 10 bases line up with TRBD1. V lost 6 bases, J lost 5 bases, and 10 bases stayed unmatched. This CDR3 spans 16 amino acids. Germline loops: CDR1 SEHNR, CDR2 FQNEAQ (reference sequence). The CDR3 DNA is TGTGCCAGCAGTCCAGGGACAGGGGTTCATGATCAGCCCCAGCATTTT. It encodes CASSPGTGVHDQPQHF.